One and the same sample provided the 28 T cell receptor beta chains below, sequenced in a study of identical twins. TCRdb re-called the 5' RACE reads with MiXCR, one entry per CDR3 protein. The sample records 250,000 or so distinct CDR3 sequences, approximately 7.9% being singletons. This sample also belongs to another study, concerning yellow fever vaccine responses in identical twins.

Sequencing was performed on CD8+ T cells sorted from blood. All receptors derive from a woman aged 18 to 35 in good health.

The chain recombines TRBV2 with TRBJ1-1; D is unclear. The CDR3 is made up of 12 amino acids. CDR1 is SNHLY and CDR2 is FYNNEI in the germline V gene. Trimming removed 3 bases from V and 5 bases from J, with 7 bases in between. CDR3 DNA: TGTGCCAGCAGTGATCGCAGTACTGAAGCTTTCTTT. Amino acids: CASSDRSTEAFF.

V and J are TRBV5-1 and TRBJ2-3; TRBD2 matches 7 bases. Germline-derived CDR1 and CDR2 are SGHRS and YFSETQ. The V segment lost 0 bases and the J segment 6 bases; nucleotides outside the gene matches: 4. The CDR3 spans 14 residues. The CDR3 nucleotides read TGCGCCAGCAGCTTGGGCGGGAGAACGGATACGCAGTATTTT. It encodes CASSLGGRTDTQYF.

The rearrangement uses TRBV27 and TRBJ2-7; D is ambiguous. The ends were cut back, 3 bases at V and 2 bases at J, with 8 bases in the middle. Germline V lookup: CDR1 MNHEY, CDR2 SMNVEV (reference sequence). The CDR3 sequence is 13 residues long. DNA of the CDR3: TGTGCCAGCAGTTTTGGAGATACCTACGAGCAGTACTTC. Translation: CASSFGDTYEQYF.

This clonotype was observed many times. The V gene is TRBV9, the J gene TRBJ2-1; 10 bases align to TRBD2. Unmatched junction bases numbered 10, after V lost 4 bases and J lost 6 bases. Germline CDR1 and CDR2: SGDLS and YYNGEE. CDR3 size: 16 residues. The CDR3 spells CASSPQGLAGANEQFF. In DNA, the CDR3 is TGTGCCAGCAGCCCCCAGGGTCTAGCGGGGGCCAATGAGCAGTTCTTC.

This clonotype was observed a few times. This chain links TRBV3-1 with TRBJ2-5, with 8 bases that match TRBD1. The CDR3 length is 14 residues. Germline CDR1 is LGHDT and CDR2 is YNNKEL (reference sequence). V shed 4 bases and J 6 bases; nucleotides not matched to a gene: 7. The CDR3 here is CASSPDRVGQTQYF. CDR3 bases: TGTGCCAGCAGCCCGGACAGGGTAGGGCAGACCCAGTACTTC.

A few counts support this clonotype. V is TRBV2 and J is TRBJ2-1; tentatively, D is TRBD1 (6 bases). Germline V CDR1 and CDR2: SNHLY, FYNNEI. This CDR3 contains 16 residues. V lost 3 bases and J 9 bases, leaving 21 bases between the germline ends. The CDR3 DNA reads TGTGCCAGCAGTGACCCAGGGGAAAATCTCTCAAGTGAGCAGTTCTTC. Its translation is CASSDPGENLSSEQFF.

This clonotype was detected only a few times. This chain connects TRBV4-1 to TRBJ2-3; D is perhaps TRBD1 or TRBD2 (5 bases each). Trimming removed 1 base from V and 4 bases from J, with 9 bases in between. The CDR3 runs to 14 residues. The germline CDR1 and CDR2 sequences are MGHRA and YSYEKL. Written as DNA, the CDR3 is TGCGCCAGCAGCCAAGTCCGGGGCTCAGATACGCAGTATTTT. It is translated as CASSQVRGSDTQYF.

This clonotype showed up many times. The J gene is TRBJ2-7, the V gene TRBV3-1; D might be TRBD1 (6 bases). Germline lookup yields CDR1 LGHDT and CDR2 YNNKEL (reference sequence). V lost 1 base, J lost 2 bases, and 6 bases lay in between. This CDR3 has 13 residues. The CDR3 nucleotides are TGTGCCAGCAGCCAAGGGACAGCCTACGAGCAGTACGTC. This translates into CASSQGTAYEQYV.

This clonotype was recorded a few times. The V gene is TRBV5-5, the J gene TRBJ2-3; 8 nucleotides align to TRBD1. The CDR3 totals 16 residues. Germline V gene lookup returns CDR1 SGHKS and CDR2 YYEKEE (reference sequence). V shed 4 bases, J shed 4 bases, and the junction held 11 bases outside the gene matches. The CDR3 region has the DNA TGTGCCAGCAGCGGATCAGGGGGCTCCGATGCAGATACGCAGTATTTT. Its protein product is CASSGSGGSDADTQYF.

This clonotype was recorded at least ten times. The chain recombines TRBV3-1 with TRBJ2-1; a possible D gene is TRBD2 (6 bases). The CDR3 extends over 16 amino acids. V was cut by 0 bases and J by 3 bases, with 12 bases left in between. Per the germline V gene, CDR1 is LGHDT and CDR2 is YNNKEL (reference sequence). The CDR3 DNA sequence: TGTGCCAGCAGCCAAGATGGAGGGACTTACTACAATGAGCAGTTCTTC. Translating gives CASSQDGGTYYNEQFF.

The sample holds a few counts of this clonotype. The chain combines TRBV5-5 with TRBJ2-3; 9 bases line up with TRBD2. The germline V gene encodes CDR1 SGHKS and CDR2 YYEKEE (reference sequence). The CDR3 sequence is 16 residues long. Trimming at V came to 4 bases and at J to 2 bases, leaving 8 bases not matched to a gene. CDR3 region: CASSAAGGRLTDTQYF. CDR3 DNA: TGTGCCAGCAGCGCAGCGGGAGGCCGTCTCACAGATACGCAGTATTTT.

In this sample, this clonotype turned up many times. This rearrangement joins TRBV11-2 to TRBJ2-3, with 7 bases that match TRBD1. Trimming removed 1 base from V and 4 bases from J; junction bases left unmatched: 14. The germline V gene encodes CDR1 SGHAT and CDR2 FQNNGV. The CDR3 length is 18 residues. This CDR3 reads CASSLVPLTGAVPDTQYF. Written as DNA, the CDR3 is TGTGCCAGCAGCTTAGTACCTCTTACAGGGGCCGTCCCAGATACGCAGTATTTT.

This clonotype came up many times. This CDR3 is CASSDSGWTDTQYF. CDR3 DNA sequence: TGTGCCAGCAGTGACTCGGGGTGGACAGATACGCAGTATTTT. The chain uses TRBV6-4 and TRBJ2-3; D gene uncertain. Trimming pared 0 bases from V and 3 bases from J, leaving 7 bases between. In germline, CDR1 is MRHNA, CDR2 SNTAGT. The CDR3 length is 14 residues.

This clonotype was observed a handful of times. The chain combines TRBV6-5 with TRBJ1-5, with D tentatively TRBD1 (5 bases). Germline loops: CDR1 MNHEY, CDR2 SVGAGI. This CDR3 is built from 16 residues. V lost 7 bases, J lost 1 base, and 17 bases lay in between. Here the CDR3 reads CASISILWDSNQPQHF. Here the CDR3 DNA reads TGTGCCAGCATTAGTATATTATGGGACAGCAATCAGCCCCAGCATTTT.

There are a few counts of this clonotype. The chain links TRBV12-3 or TRBV12-4 to TRBJ1-3, with D possibly matching TRBD1 (5 bases). Trimming took off 6 bases at V and 2 bases at J, with 14 bases between the two ends. The CDR3 runs 15 residues. CDR3: CASRQTGGTGNTIYF. The DNA of the CDR3 is TGTGCCAGCAGGCAGACGGGGGGGACTGGAAACACCATATATTTT.

In this sample, this clonotype turned up once. This chain connects TRBV9 to TRBJ2-1; no firm D call. The CDR3 length is 13 residues. V lost 3 bases and J 1 base, leaving 5 bases between the germline ends. Looked up from germline, CDR1 is SGDLS and CDR2 is YYNGEE. Here the CDR3 DNA reads TGTGCCAGCAGCGCCCAGTCCTACAATGAGCAGTTCTTC. Protein: CASSAQSYNEQFF.

This chain joins TRBV10-3 and TRBJ2-7, with D perhaps being TRBD1 or TRBD2 (7 bases each). CDR1 ENHRY and CDR2 SYGVKD come from the germline V gene. The V and J ends lost 2 bases and 2 bases respectively, with 25 bases between them. The CDR3 has 19 residues. The CDR3 bases are TGTGCCATCAGTGAGCGGGGGAGGGGGCCTTCGAATCCTGCCTACGAGCAGTACTTC. It is translated as CAISERGRGPSNPAYEQYF.

This clonotype was seen a handful of times. Here the CDR3 DNA reads TGTGCCAGCAGCTTAGATGCAGGGCAGGCAACTAATGAAAAACTGTTTTTT. Protein: CASSLDAGQATNEKLFF. The V call is TRBV7-9, the J call TRBJ1-4, with a possible D match to TRBD1 (5 bases). The CDR3 has 17 residues. CDR1 SEHNR and CDR2 FQNEAQ come from the germline V gene (reference sequence). Deletions cut 1 base from V and 0 bases from J, with 12 bases between.

The rearrangement uses TRBV28 and TRBJ1-5, with D uncertain. Germline CDR1 reads MDHEN; CDR2 reads SYDVKM. Trimming removed 3 bases from V and 10 bases from J, with 4 bases in between. The CDR3 runs 10 residues. Here the CDR3 DNA reads TGTGCCAGCAGTTTGTTTCCCCAGCATTTT. Translating gives CASSLFPQHF.

This chain links TRBV21-1 with TRBJ2-2. TRBV21-1 is a pseudogene segment. The CDR3 is made up of 16 amino acids. The CDR3 protein is CASRPQAASNTGELFF. In nucleotides, the CDR3 is TGTGCCAGCAGACCCCAGGCTGCCTCGAACACCGGGGAGCTGTTTTTT.

This clonotype turned up a few times. The chain links TRBV6-1 to TRBJ2-3; D is perhaps TRBD1 or TRBD2 (7 bases each). Germline V CDR1 and CDR2: MNHNS, SASEGT. V shed 6 bases and J shed 2 bases, with 24 bases lying between them. The CDR3 is 18 residues long. The CDR3 spells CASRTHSQPGGDTDTQYF. CDR3 DNA: TGTGCCAGCAGGACCCACTCACAGCCAGGGGGGGACACAGATACGCAGTATTTT.

This clonotype occurred many times. The chain employs TRBV21-1 and TRBJ2-7. TRBV21-1 is marked as a pseudogene. The CDR3 is 15 amino acids. The CDR3 loop is CASSNPSDSSYEQYF. The CDR3 bases are TGTGCCAGCAGCAACCCATCGGACAGCTCCTACGAGCAGTACTTC.

The J gene is TRBJ1-4, the V gene TRBV7-9, with TRBD1 matching over 7 bases. J lost 11 bases, V lost 5 bases, and 5 bases had no gene match. Germline V gene sequence: CDR1 SEHNR, CDR2 FQNEAQ (reference sequence). The CDR3 is 12 residues long. The CDR3 nucleotides read TGTGCCAGCAGCCCTGACAGGGATAAACTGTTTTTT. Protein product: CASSPDRDKLFF.

This clonotype was seen repeatedly, ten times or more. V is TRBV7-9 and J is TRBJ1-1, with D possibly matching TRBD1 (6 bases). Trimming left V 3 bases short and J 1 base short, with 12 bases between. Germline V CDR1 and CDR2: SEHNR, FQNEAQ (reference sequence). This CDR3 comprises 15 residues. The CDR3 loop reads CASSFVGHQNTEAFF. Here the CDR3 DNA reads TGTGCCAGCAGCTTTGTGGGACACCAGAACACTGAAGCTTTCTTT.

This chain joins TRBV7-2 and TRBJ2-1; D may be TRBD2 (6 bases). The V gene lost 0 bases and the J gene lost 1 base, with 16 bases spanning the gap. Germline CDR1 reads SGHTA; CDR2 reads FQGNSA. The CDR3 is 18 residues long. CDR3 sequence (DNA): TGTGCCAGCAGCTTAGCGACGGGGGAGAGGGGATCCTACAATGAGCAGTTCTTC. This sequence encodes CASSLATGERGSYNEQFF.

This clonotype was counted a few times. The gene calls are TRBV7-9 and TRBJ2-1; no reliable D call. The CDR3 extends over 11 amino acids. CDR1 is SEHNR, CDR2 FQNEAQ, per germline (reference sequence). Between the trimmed V and J ends, which lost 6 bases and 9 bases, there was a span of 9 bases. The CDR3 nucleotides are TGTGCCAGCAGGATCACCATTGAGCAGTTCTTC. As protein: CASRITIEQFF.

The CDR3, as DNA: TGTGCCAGCAGTAAATCGGGACAGGTGACCTACGAGCAGTACGTC. Its protein product is CASSKSGQVTYEQYV. The chain combines TRBV6-1 with TRBJ2-7, with 8 bases that match TRBD1. Germline loops: CDR1 MNHNS, CDR2 SASEGT. CDR3 size: 15 residues. V lost 5 bases and J lost 2; bases outside the gene matches: 8.

In its sample, this clonotype was seen many times. The chain is built from TRBV4-1 and TRBJ1-1; 7 bases agree with TRBD1. This CDR3 is built from 14 residues. In germline, CDR1 is MGHRA, CDR2 YSYEKL. J lost 4 bases, V lost 3 bases, and 5 bases had no gene match. The CDR3 is CASSHDREGTEAFF. In DNA, the CDR3 is TGCGCCAGCAGCCACGACAGGGAAGGCACTGAAGCTTTCTTT.